This T cell receptor (beta chain) was retrieved from a study of CD8 T cells in ankylosing spondylitis. Study-wide results and limits: Characteristic, it appeared, of ankylosing spondylitis blood was a TCR beta motif of several highly homologous variants. Earlier work had already found some motif variants in reactive arthritis synovial fluid and blood.

This clonotype was seen ten or more times. Its antigen is undetermined. From the 5' RACE reads, TCRdb called clonotypes with MiXCR, one entry per CDR3 protein. Of approximately 300,000 distinct CDR3 sequences listed, around 7.6% are singletons. The receptor's source is a male donor with ankylosing spondylitis. Input material: blood, either unsorted or a sorted T cell fraction (not recorded which).

CDR3 in DNA: TGTGCCAGCAGCGACTCGCAGGCGTACAATGAGCAGTTCTTC. This codes for CASSDSQAYNEQFF. The chain recombines TRBV5-6 with TRBJ2-1, with D hard to call. Germline-derived CDR1 and CDR2 are SGHDT and YYEEEE. The CDR3 is 14 amino acids. V gave up 4 bases and J gave up 4 bases, with 12 bases separating them.